These 8 T cell receptor beta chains were sequenced from one sample in a study of shared clonotypes between healthy human individuals. Measured with immunoSEQ multiplex PCR; TCRdb has only the in-frame clones, and not every one. Here the sample spans around 1.9 million clones, 85% to 95% being singletons. It was CD45RO-negative cells, positively selected for CCR7, that made up naive CD8 cells, with terminally differentiated effector memory CD45RA+ cells excluded. The specimen sequenced was naive CD8+ T cells from PBMCs. The receptors stem from a man between 18 and 35 years old in good health. Some clones in this sample may be carry-over from other donors' samples.

The chain combines TRBV10-1 with TRBJ1-1; 7 bases are shared with TRBD1. J gave up 0 bases and V 6 bases, and 10 bases lay outside the gene matches. The germline CDR1 and CDR2 sequences are WNHNN and SYGVQD (reference sequence). The CDR3 is made up of 16 amino acids. The CDR3 spells CASSLPDGQVNTEAFF. The CDR3 DNA reads as TGCGCCAGCAGCCTTCCAGACGGACAGGTGAACACTGAAGCTTTCTTT.

This clone appeared a single time. The genes are TRBV2 and TRBJ2-7, with unresolved D. The V and J ends lost 8 bases and 4 bases respectively, with 9 bases between them. The CDR3 runs 11 residues. The V gene's germline CDR1 is SNHLY and CDR2 FYNNEI. The CDR3 sequence is CASVGGYEQYF. Written as DNA, the CDR3 is TGTGCCAGCGTCGGCGGTTACGAGCAGTACTTC. The entire variable domain, with the rest obtained from reference TRBV2 and TRBJ2-7, is as follows: EPEVTQTPSHQVTQMGQEVILRCVPISNHLYFYWYRQILGQKVEFLVSFYNNEISEKSEIFDDQFSVERPDGSNFTLKIRSTKLEDSAMYFCASVGGYEQYFGPGTRLTVT.

The gene calls are TRBV5-1 and TRBJ1-1, with D possibly matching TRBD1 (5 bases). Trimming stripped 4 bases from V and 1 base from J, with 17 bases between. This CDR3 region has 16 residues. CDR1 and CDR2 (germline): SGHRS, YFSETQ. The DNA of the CDR3 is TGCGCCAGCAGCCCGAAGGGACCAACCCCGAACACTGAAGCTTTCTTT. As protein: CASSPKGPTPNTEAFF.

This chain connects TRBV6-1 to TRBJ1-4, with D uncertain. The CDR3 is 15 amino acids. V was clipped by 6 bases and J by 0 bases, with 11 bases between them. Germline loops: CDR1 MNHNS, CDR2 SASEGT. CDR3 loop: CASRRTGATNEKLFF. The CDR3, as DNA: TGTGCCAGCAGACGGACCGGAGCAACTAATGAAAAACTGTTTTTT.

The chain has TRBV15 and TRBJ1-1; 7 positions match TRBD1. The CDR3 is 14 residues long. From germline, CDR1 is LNHNV and CDR2 YYDKDF (reference sequence). Losses at the gene ends were 5 bases for V and 0 bases for J; bases not matched to a gene: 3. The CDR3 sequence: CATSGGQMNTEAFF. CDR3 DNA: TGTGCCACCAGCGGGGGACAGATGAACACTGAAGCTTTCTTT.

The V call is TRBV7-9, the J call TRBJ2-1; perhaps TRBD2 as D (6 bases). V was shortened by 2 bases and J by 10 bases, with 12 bases between the two germline ends. This CDR3 contains 13 residues. Per germline, CDR1 SEHNR and CDR2 FQNEAQ (reference sequence). The CDR3 loop is CASSLLGGEEQFF. The CDR3 DNA sequence: TGTGCCAGCAGCTTATTGGGGGGAGAAGAGCAGTTCTTC.

The V gene is TRBV10-3, the J gene TRBJ2-1, with no clear D. The germline V gene has CDR1 ENHRY and CDR2 SYGVKD. There are 14 residues in the CDR3. Trimming stripped 3 bases from V and 2 bases from J, with 8 bases between. CDR3 nucleotide sequence: TGTGCCATCAGTGAACCTGGACCCTACAATGAGCAGTTCTTC. Translated, it gives CAISEPGPYNEQFF.

This chain joins TRBV4-3 and TRBJ2-4; 9 positions match TRBD2. The CDR3 has 20 residues. V lost 0 bases and J lost 0; bases outside the gene matches: 12. Germline assignment: CDR1 LGHNA and CDR2 YSLEER. This CDR3 reads CASSQDLEREVSLAKNIQYF. CDR3 DNA: TGCGCCAGCAGCCAAGATCTGGAGCGGGAGGTCTCACTAGCCAAAAACATTCAGTACTTC.